This T cell receptor beta chain emerged from a study of T cell responses to AZD1222 COVID-19 vaccine (dated by TCRdb to the early 2020s). Background for the entire study: A total of 230 to 250 trial participants underwent TCR sequencing, of whom 207 received two doses of AZD1222 and some 25 received two doses of the MenACWY control vaccine. Enrollment into the trials was organized by age into subgroups of 18-55, 56-69 and 70-plus years, and those subgroups contained roughly 150, 30 and 60 TCR-sequenced participants, respectively.

The sample's time point label, in plain terms: about 28 days (+/-7) after the second vaccine dose. Read against the paper, the sample's treatment or condition label means: meningococcal conjugate vaccine given as trial control. Vaccinee samples came from UK trials COV001 and COV002, including a single-blind randomized controlled phase 2/3 trial of AZD1222 (ChAdOx1 nCoV-19) in healthy adults. For TCRbeta chain sequencing, PBMC samples were collected from trial participants at day 0 and at day 28 after the second dose. The CDR3 regions of human TCRbeta chains were analyzed by immunosequencing. Under the source paper's analysis protocol: Repertoire TCRs were matched against a reference library of SARS-CoV-2-specific TCRs generated with the MIRA antigen-specificity platform. Breadth meant the fraction of unique TCRs that were SARS-CoV-2-associated, whereas depth meant the fraction of total T cells that were SARS-CoV-2-associated. Using the MIRA data, each spike-specific TCR was mapped to the spike region that the TCR reacts to and placed in a CD4 or CD8 class. Log10-transformed breadth and depth values were compared by one-way ANOVA with Sidak's multiple comparisons tests. Entries here come from immuneACCESS through TCRdb and include only in-frame sequences with V and J called. Some clones fail to appear in such tables; in the studies checked, an unresolved V gene covers under half of the shortfall, and the cause of the remainder is unknown. V and J calls plus clone size are reproduced from that table; the DNA served to infer D and trimming. Within this sample are 75,000 to 85,000 clones, with about 74% of them counted one time only. 25% to 30% of the sample goes to the ten largest clones.

What the study reported, not specific to this receptor: Participants were mostly white British, with more females than males. The authors suggested clonal diversity may have been underestimated. A significant rise in spike-specific TCR breadth and depth was observed after two AZD1222 doses relative to day 0 and relative to MenACWY recipients. Reportedly, almost half of the unique spike-specific TCRs recognized epitopes lying outside the regions that are mutated in the B.1.351 and B.1.1.7 variants. In the small 56-69-year group, the increase in depth fell short of significance, most likely because of low power. Conclusions about previously exposed vaccinees are limited, since just a handful of AZD1222 recipients were seropositive for SARS-CoV-2 at baseline. Because no day 14 peak-response samples were available, repertoires were characterized only after the peak T cell response. The whole spike protein was spanned by vaccine-associated CD4 TCRs, and dominant responses were seen in regions 160-218 and 743-854.

For this clone: This receptor's antigen is unknown. No base quality values were provided; no much bigger clone lies one nucleotide off.

CDR1 and CDR2 are drawn from the germline V gene: MRHNA, SNTAGT. The CDR3 spans 13 residues, from the cysteine through the phenylalanine. Only CDR3 DNA remains: 39 bases, in frame from the first base. Trimming takes 11 bases from V and 5 bases from J, and the germline ends sit 16 bases apart. Specimen: peripheral blood, collected 28 days after the second dose of the MenACWY control vaccine. The clonotype was recovered from an adult who received the MenACWY meningococcal vaccine as a control. The V and J segments used are TRBV6-4 and TRBJ2-1, with TRBD2 tentatively as D gene (6 bases match). The nucleotides are TGTGCCTCCTCGAGGGAGGTCAACAATGAGCAGTTCTTC. Translated, this is CASSREVNNEQFF.